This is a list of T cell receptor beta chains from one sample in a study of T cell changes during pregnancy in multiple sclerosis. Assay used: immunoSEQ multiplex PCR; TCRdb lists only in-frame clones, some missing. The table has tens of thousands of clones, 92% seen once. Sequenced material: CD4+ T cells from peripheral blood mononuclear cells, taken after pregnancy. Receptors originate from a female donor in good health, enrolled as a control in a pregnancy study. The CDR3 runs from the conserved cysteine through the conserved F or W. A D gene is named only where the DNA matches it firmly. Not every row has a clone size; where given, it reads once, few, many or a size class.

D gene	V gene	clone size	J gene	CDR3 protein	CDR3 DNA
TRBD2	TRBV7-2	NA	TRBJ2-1	CASSLDRAGGDEQFF	TGTGCCAGCAGCTTAGACAGGGCGGGAGGCGATGAGCAGTTCTTC
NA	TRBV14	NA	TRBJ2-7	CASSRQGTSYEQYF	TGTGCCAGCAGCCGCCAGGGGACATCCTACGAGCAGTACTTC
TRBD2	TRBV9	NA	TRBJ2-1	CASSVGGGQNNEQFF	TGTGCCAGCAGCGTAGGCGGGGGGCAAAACAATGAGCAGTTCTTC
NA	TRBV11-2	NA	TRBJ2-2	CASSLGDDRSRELFF	TGTGCCAGCAGCTTAGGAGATGACAGGAGCCGGGAGCTGTTTTTT
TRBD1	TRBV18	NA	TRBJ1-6	CASSPSRTGQDSPLHF	TGTGCCAGCTCACCTTCCCGGACAGGGCAAGATTCACCCCTCCACTTT
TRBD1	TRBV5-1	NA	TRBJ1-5	CASSLRTGNNQPQHF	TGCGCCAGCAGCTTGAGGACAGGGAACAATCAGCCCCAGCATTTT
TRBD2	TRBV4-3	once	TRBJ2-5	CASSQDAGGVQYF	TGCGCCAGCAGCCAAGATGCGGGGGGGGTCCAGTACTTC
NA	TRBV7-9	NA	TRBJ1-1	CASSRTYEAFF	TGTGCCAGCAGCCGGACATATGAAGCTTTCTTT
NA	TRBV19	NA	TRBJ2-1	CASRPQGGDNEQFF	TGTGCCAGTAGGCCACAGGGAGGGGACAATGAGCAGTTCTTC
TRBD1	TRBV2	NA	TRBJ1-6	CASSGQGNSPLHF	TGTGCCAGCAGTGGACAGGGGAATTCACCCCTCCACTTT
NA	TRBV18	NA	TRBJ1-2	CASSPGQSYGYTF	TGTGCCAGCTCACCAGGGCAGTCCTATGGCTACACCTTC
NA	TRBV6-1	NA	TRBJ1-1	CASRPGVSMNTEAFF	TGTGCCAGCAGGCCGGGAGTTAGCATGAACACTGAAGCTTTCTTT
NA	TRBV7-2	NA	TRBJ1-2	CASSLGTVYGYTF	TGTGCCAGCAGCTTAGGGACAGTCTATGGCTACACCTTC
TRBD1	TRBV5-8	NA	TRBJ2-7	CASSLIRGTGVPYEQYF	TGTGCCAGCAGCTTGATTAGGGGGACAGGGGTACCGTACGAGCAGTACTTC
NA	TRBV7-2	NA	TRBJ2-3	CASSLEDMADTQYF	TGTGCCAGCAGCTTAGAGGACATGGCAGATACGCAGTATTTT
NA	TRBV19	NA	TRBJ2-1	CASSIASYNEQFF	TGTGCCAGTAGTATCGCCAGCTACAATGAGCAGTTCTTC
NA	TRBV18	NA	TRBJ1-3	CASSPERSGNTIYF	TGTGCCAGCTCACCAGAGCGGTCTGGAAACACCATATATTTT